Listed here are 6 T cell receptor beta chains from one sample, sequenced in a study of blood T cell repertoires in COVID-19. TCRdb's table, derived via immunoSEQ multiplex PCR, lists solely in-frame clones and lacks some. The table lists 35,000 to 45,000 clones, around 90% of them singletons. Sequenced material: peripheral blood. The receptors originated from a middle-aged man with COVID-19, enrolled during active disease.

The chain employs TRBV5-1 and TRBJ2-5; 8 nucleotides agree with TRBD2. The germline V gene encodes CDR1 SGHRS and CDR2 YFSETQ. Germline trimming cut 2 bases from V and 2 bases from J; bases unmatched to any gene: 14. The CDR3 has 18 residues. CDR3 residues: CASSLSPRSGGIQETQYF. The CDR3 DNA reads TGCGCCAGCAGCTTAAGCCCCCGGTCGGGGGGGATACAAGAGACCCAGTACTTC.

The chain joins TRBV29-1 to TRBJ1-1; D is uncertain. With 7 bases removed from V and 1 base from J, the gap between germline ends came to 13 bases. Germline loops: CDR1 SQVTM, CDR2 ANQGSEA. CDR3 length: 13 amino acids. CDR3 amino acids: CSGKDTSNTEAFF. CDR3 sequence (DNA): TGCAGCGGAAAAGACACCTCGAACACTGAAGCTTTCTTT.

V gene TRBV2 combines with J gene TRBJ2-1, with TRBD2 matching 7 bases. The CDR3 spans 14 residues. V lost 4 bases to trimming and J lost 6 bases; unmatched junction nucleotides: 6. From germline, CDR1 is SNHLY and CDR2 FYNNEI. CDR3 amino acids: CASSVRREFNEQFF. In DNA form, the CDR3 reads TGTGCCAGCAGTGTACGGCGGGAGTTCAATGAGCAGTTCTTC.

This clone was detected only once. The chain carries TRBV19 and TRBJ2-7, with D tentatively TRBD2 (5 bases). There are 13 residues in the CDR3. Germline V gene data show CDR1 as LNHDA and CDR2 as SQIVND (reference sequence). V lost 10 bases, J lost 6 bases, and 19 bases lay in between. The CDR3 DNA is TGTGCCACGAATATACCGGGGAGCAGCGAGCAGTACTTC. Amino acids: CATNIPGSSEQYF.

The CDR3 region is CASSVGRAKNIQYF. Here the CDR3 DNA reads TGCGCCAGCAGCGTGGGGAGAGCCAAAAACATTCAGTACTTC. V is TRBV5-1 and J is TRBJ2-4, with D possibly being TRBD2 (5 bases). This CDR3 has 14 residues. CDR1 and CDR2 (germline): SGHRS, YFSETQ. V was cut by 4 bases and J by 0 bases, with 8 bases left in between.

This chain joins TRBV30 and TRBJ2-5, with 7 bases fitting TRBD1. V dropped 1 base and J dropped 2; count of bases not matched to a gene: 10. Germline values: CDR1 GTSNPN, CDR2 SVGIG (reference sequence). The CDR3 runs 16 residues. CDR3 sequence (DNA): TGTGCCTGGAGTGCTCCGGGACAGCATTTACAAGAGACCCAGTACTTC. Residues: CAWSAPGQHLQETQYF.